This TCR beta chain emerged from a study of identical twins. Trimming took off 0 bases at V and 6 bases at J, with 12 bases between the two ends. The CDR3 runs to 14 residues. The cDNA had a unique molecular identifier and a template-switch universal primer site. TCRdb processed the 5' RACE reads anew with MiXCR; each CDR3 protein has one entry. The sample consists of about 790,000 distinct CDR3 sequences, roughly 20% of them appearing once. The sample also formed part of further work on T cells expressing NK-cell markers. As reported in that work: The sequencing cohort of eight donors included seven HCMV-seropositive individuals and one seronegative individual.

The source material was PBMCs. The chain uses TRBV12-3 or TRBV12-4 and TRBJ2-7; D might be TRBD1 (7 bases). The sequence derives from a woman between 18 and 29 years old in good health. As DNA, the CDR3 is TGTGCCAGCAGTTTAGCGGAGGGGGCTGGCGAGCAGTACTTC. Amino acid sequence: CASSLAEGAGEQYF.